One sample yielded the 22 T cell receptor beta chains listed below, sequenced in a study of shared clonotypes between healthy human individuals. TCRdb keeps only in-frame clones here, not all; method: immunoSEQ multiplex PCR. The sample has 550,000 to 850,000 clones, around 70% seen once. Sequenced material: memory CD4+ T cells sorted from blood. The subset denotes: CD45RA-negative fraction. These receptors originate from a woman under 40 in good health.

A word on this clone: This sequence may be a read error, since a much larger clone differs from it by one base. Other DNA sequences in the sample encode the same CDR3. The J gene is TRBJ2-2, the V gene TRBV13, with D perhaps TRBD2 (5 bases). The CDR3 runs 14 residues. The ends were cut back, 6 bases at V and 0 bases at J, with 8 bases in the middle. The germline V gene has CDR1 PRHDT and CDR2 FYEKMQ (reference sequence). The CDR3 protein is CASRRTANTGELFF. DNA of the CDR3: TGTGCCAGCAGGAGGACTGCGAACACCGGGGAGCTGTTTTTT.

Concerning this clone: This sample also contains other DNA sequences that code for the same CDR3. V is TRBV29-1 and J is TRBJ2-1, with 7 bases aligning to TRBD2. Germline CDR1 SQVTM, CDR2 ANQGSEA. This CDR3 is built from 15 residues. Trimming at V came to 3 bases and at J to 1 base, leaving 6 bases not matched to a gene. In nucleotides, the CDR3 is TGCAGCGTTGACCCGGGAGCGGGGTCCTACAATGAGCAGTTCTTC. Translated: CSVDPGAGSYNEQFF.

As regards this clone: Within the sample, other DNA sequences also encode this same CDR3. The chain couples TRBV2 to TRBJ2-5, with 7 bases lining up with TRBD1. CDR1 SNHLY and CDR2 FYNNEI come from the germline V gene. V dropped 1 base and J dropped 3; count of bases not matched to a gene: 2. This CDR3 region has 14 residues. For the CDR3, the DNA is TGTGCCAGCAGTGAAGTAGGGGGCGAAGAGACCCAGTACTTC. Residues: CASSEVGGEETQYF.

This clone was detected a few times. J is TRBJ1-1 and V is TRBV6-5, with a weak D call TRBD1 (6 bases). CDR3 size: 14 residues. Trimming shortened V by 2 bases and J by 3 bases, and 10 bases separated the two germline ends. The germline V gene encodes CDR1 MNHEY and CDR2 SVGAGI. CDR3 protein: CASSYGTPYTEAFF. CDR3 DNA sequence: TGTGCCAGCAGTTACGGGACACCTTACACTGAAGCTTTCTTT.

The rearrangement uses TRBV5-4 and TRBJ1-1; TRBD1 agrees at 7 bases. Germline CDR1 and CDR2: SGHNT and YYREEE (reference sequence). J gave up 1 base and V 4 bases, and 7 bases lay outside the gene matches. The CDR3 extends over 15 amino acids. The CDR3 region has the DNA TGTGCCAGCAGCGTACAGGGGTACGGGAACACTGAAGCTTTCTTT. Amino acid sequence: CASSVQGYGNTEAFF.

V and J are TRBV27 and TRBJ2-3; D uncertain. V dropped 0 bases and J dropped 2 bases, with 15 bases sitting between them. The germline CDR1 and CDR2 sequences are MNHEY and SMNVEV (reference sequence). The CDR3 is 17 amino acids. The CDR3 DNA reads as TGTGCCAGCAGTTTATCTTATGTGGGGTCTGCCACAGATACGCAGTATTTT. Its translation: CASSLSYVGSATDTQYF.

The J gene is TRBJ2-7, the V gene TRBV28; D possibly matches TRBD1 or TRBD2 (6 bases each). V gave up 6 bases and J gave up 5 bases, with 17 bases separating them. Germline V gene sequence: CDR1 MDHEN, CDR2 SYDVKM. The CDR3 is 14 amino acids. This CDR3 reads CASRLLQGRHEQYF. CDR3 DNA: TGTGCCAGCAGACTACTCCAGGGGAGGCACGAGCAGTACTTC.

This clone has more than one count but fewer than ten. The rearrangement links TRBV4-1 to TRBJ2-3; 13 bases align to TRBD2. Looked up from germline, CDR1 is MGHRA and CDR2 is YSYEKL. The CDR3 length is 16 residues. Trimming removed 2 bases from V and 6 bases from J; junction bases left unmatched: 5. Here the CDR3 DNA reads TGCGCCAGCAGCCAACGCGGGACTAGCGGGACTGATACGCAGTATTTT. This codes for CASSQRGTSGTDTQYF.

The chain carries TRBV18 and TRBJ1-5, with D tentatively TRBD1 (6 bases). V was shortened by 2 bases and J by 7 bases, with 12 bases between the two germline ends. This CDR3 has 14 amino acids. Germline lookup yields CDR1 KGHSH and CDR2 LQKENI. Written as DNA, the CDR3 is TGTGCCAGCTCACCAGCGGACGGACAGCAGCCCCAGCATTTT. This encodes CASSPADGQQPQHF.

The DNA of the CDR3 is TGTGCCAGCAGTCCGCGATGGATAAGGAAGGCGGGGGATACGCAGTATTTT. Protein: CASSPRWIRKAGDTQYF. The chain recombines TRBV28 with TRBJ2-3; the D gene is possibly TRBD2 (6 bases). The CDR3 is 17 residues long. Germline loops: CDR1 MDHEN, CDR2 SYDVKM. Trimming took off 5 bases at V and 6 bases at J, with 24 bases between the two ends.

The CDR3 spells CASSTAGTAYNEQFF. DNA for the CDR3: TGTGCCAGCAGCACAGCCGGGACAGCTTACAATGAGCAGTTCTTC. V usage is TRBV11-2 and J usage is TRBJ2-1, with 7 bases lining up with TRBD1. The ends lost 5 bases at V and 4 bases at J; junction bases unmatched: 8. The CDR3 loop spans 15 amino acids. Germline loops: CDR1 SGHAT, CDR2 FQNNGV.

A remark on this clone: This same CDR3 is encoded by further DNA sequences in the sample. The chain joins TRBV28 to TRBJ2-7; D not certain. This CDR3 is 12 amino acids long. The ends were cut back, 4 bases at V and 2 bases at J, with 6 bases in the middle. In germline, CDR1 is MDHEN, CDR2 SYDVKM. The chain's CDR3 is CASSSRPYEQYF. The DNA of the CDR3 is TGTGCCAGCAGTTCCCGACCCTACGAGCAGTACTTC.

The gene calls are TRBV5-6 and TRBJ2-2; 7 nucleotides match TRBD1. From germline, CDR1 is SGHDT and CDR2 YYEEEE. V was clipped by 2 bases and J by 2 bases; unmatched bases: 9. The CDR3 runs to 17 residues. DNA of the CDR3: TGTGCCAGCAGCTTATCGTACCGGGACAGAAACACCGGGGAGCTGTTTTTT. It is translated as CASSLSYRDRNTGELFF.

The V call is TRBV30, the J call TRBJ1-1; no clear D gene. CDR3 length: 14 residues. Trimming took off 1 base at V and 8 bases at J, with 17 bases between the two ends. The V gene's germline CDR1 is GTSNPN and CDR2 SVGIG (reference sequence). CDR3 in amino acids: CAWSELEPNQEAFF. CDR3 DNA sequence: TGTGCCTGGAGTGAGTTAGAACCTAACCAGGAAGCTTTCTTT. The full variable domain, completed using reference TRBV30 and TRBJ1-1, is SQTIHQWPATLVQPVGSPLSLECTVEGTSNPNLYWYRQAAGRGLQLLFYSVGIGQISSEVPQNLSASRPQDRQFILSSKKLLLSDSGFYLCAWSELEPNQEAFFGQGTRLTVV.

The V call is TRBV29-1, the J call TRBJ2-3, with D possibly TRBD2 on 6 matching bases. The V gene lost 4 bases and the J gene lost 5 bases, with 22 bases spanning the gap. The CDR3 consists of 16 residues. Germline loops: CDR1 SQVTM, CDR2 ANQGSEA. CDR3 amino acids: CSVAKSDVGGEDTQYF. In DNA, the CDR3 is TGCAGCGTTGCGAAGTCTGATGTCGGGGGTGAAGATACGCAGTATTTT.

V usage is TRBV7-8 and J usage is TRBJ2-5; D ambiguous. Between the trimmed V and J ends, which lost 1 base and 5 bases, there was a span of 8 bases. CDR1 is SGHVS and CDR2 is FQNEAQ in the germline V gene. The CDR3 loop spans 13 amino acids. CDR3 protein: CASSLVLSETQYF. DNA of the CDR3: TGTGCCAGCAGCTTAGTCCTTTCGGAGACCCAGTACTTC.

V usage is TRBV30 and J usage is TRBJ2-1; D unresolved. V was clipped by 8 bases and J by 6 bases, with 11 bases between them. The CDR3 loop spans 11 amino acids. Germline assignment: CDR1 GTSNPN and CDR2 SVGIG (reference sequence). The CDR3 loop is CAQRAGNEQFF. The CDR3 nucleotides are TGTGCCCAACGAGCCGGCAATGAGCAGTTCTTC.

On this clone itself: Germline is not matched at one junction end, which may reflect a read error. The chain joins TRBV15 to TRBJ1-4, with 9 nucleotides matching TRBD1. Germline V gene data show CDR1 as LNHNV and CDR2 as YYDKDF (reference sequence). This CDR3 has 13 residues. The CDR3 spells CATSRDPPGTGLF. Here the CDR3 DNA reads TGTGCCACCAGCAGAGATCCCCCGGGGACAGGGCTTTTT. Variable domain in full (rest from reference TRBV15 and TRBJ1-4): DAMVIQNPRYQVTQFGKPVTLSCSQTLNHNVMYWYQQKSSQAPKLLFHYYDKDFNNEADTPDNFQSRRPNTSFCFLDIRSPGLGDTAMYLCATSRDPPGTGLFGSGTQLSVL.

This rearrangement joins TRBV28 to TRBJ2-1, with TRBD2 matching over 9 bases. The junction had 19 bases not matched to a gene; V was cut back by 4 bases and J by 6 bases. CDR1 MDHEN and CDR2 SYDVKM come from the germline V gene. The CDR3 consists of 19 residues. DNA for the CDR3: TGTGCCAGCAGTTCGGTAGTCTCTCGGTGGCGGGAGGGCGTCAATGAGCAGTTCTTC. The encoded protein is CASSSVVSRWREGVNEQFF.

The CDR3 DNA follows: TGCGCCAGCAGCTTGGTGGGGCCCAAGCCCGCTTTCTTT. Translation: CASSLVGPKPAFF. The chain uses TRBV5-1 and TRBJ1-1; the D gene is possibly TRBD1 (5 bases). The CDR3 length is 13 residues. The V gene's germline CDR1 is SGHRS and CDR2 YFSETQ. Trimming shortened V by 0 bases and J by 11 bases, and 14 bases separated the two germline ends.

This clone has more than one count but fewer than ten. J is TRBJ1-2 and V is TRBV20-1; D is uncertain. The CDR3 loop spans 11 amino acids. Trimming pared 2 bases from V and 8 bases from J, leaving 9 bases between. The germline V gene encodes CDR1 DFQATT and CDR2 SNEGSKA (reference sequence). The CDR3: CSARHSAGYTF. DNA for the CDR3: TGCAGTGCTAGACATTCTGCGGGCTACACCTTC.

The V call is TRBV27, the J call TRBJ2-1, with TRBD2 identical over 9 bases. V gave up 7 bases and J gave up 6 bases; unmatched junction bases: 4. CDR1 and CDR2 from the germline V gene are MNHEY and SMNVEV (reference sequence). The CDR3 is 13 residues long. CDR3 in DNA: TGTGCCAGCAAGACGACTAGCGGCAATGAGCAGTTCTTC. Its protein is CASKTTSGNEQFF.